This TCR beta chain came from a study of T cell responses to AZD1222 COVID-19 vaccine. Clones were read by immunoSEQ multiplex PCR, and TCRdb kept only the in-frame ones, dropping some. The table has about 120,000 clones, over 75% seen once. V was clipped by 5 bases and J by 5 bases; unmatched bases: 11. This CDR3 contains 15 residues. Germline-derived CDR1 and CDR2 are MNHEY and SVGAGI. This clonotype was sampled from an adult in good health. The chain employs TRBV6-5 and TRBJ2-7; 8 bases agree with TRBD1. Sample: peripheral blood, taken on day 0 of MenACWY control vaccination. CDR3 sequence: CASSRLIDRGNEQYF. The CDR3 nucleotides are TGTGCCAGCAGTCGGCTTATCGACAGGGGTAACGAGCAGTACTTC.